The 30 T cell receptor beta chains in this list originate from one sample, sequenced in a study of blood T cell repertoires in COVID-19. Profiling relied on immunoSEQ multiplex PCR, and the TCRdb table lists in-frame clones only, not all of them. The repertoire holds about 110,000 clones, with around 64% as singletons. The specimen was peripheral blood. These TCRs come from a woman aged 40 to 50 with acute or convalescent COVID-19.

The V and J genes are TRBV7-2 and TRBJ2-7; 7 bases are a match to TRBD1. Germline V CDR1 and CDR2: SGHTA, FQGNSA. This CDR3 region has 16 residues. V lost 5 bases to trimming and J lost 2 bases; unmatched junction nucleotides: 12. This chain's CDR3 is CASSRMGTEGTYEQYF. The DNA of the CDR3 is TGTGCCAGCAGCCGGATGGGGACAGAAGGTACCTACGAGCAGTACTTC.

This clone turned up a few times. CDR3: CASSQAGTDTQYF. Written as DNA, the CDR3 is TGTGCCAGCAGCCAAGCGGGGACAGATACGCAGTATTTT. The V call is TRBV3-1 (or the pseudogene TRBV3-2), the J call TRBJ2-3, with D perhaps matching TRBD2 (5 bases). The CDR3 spans 13 residues. The germline V gene has CDR1 LGHDT and CDR2 YNNKEL (reference sequence). V lost 1 base and J 3 bases, leaving 5 bases between the germline ends.

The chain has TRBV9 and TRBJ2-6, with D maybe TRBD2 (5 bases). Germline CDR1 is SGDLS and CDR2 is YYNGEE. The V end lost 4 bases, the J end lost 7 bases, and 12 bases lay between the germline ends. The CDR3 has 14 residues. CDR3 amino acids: CASSPMGSANVLTF. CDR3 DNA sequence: TGTGCCAGCAGCCCAATGGGGAGCGCCAACGTCCTGACTTTC.

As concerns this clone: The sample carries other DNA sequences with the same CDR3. The CDR3 nucleotides are TGTGCCAGTATAAAGACAGGGGGGAACACCGGGGAGCTGTTTTTT. It yields the protein CASIKTGGNTGELFF. The V and J genes are TRBV19 and TRBJ2-2; TRBD1 agrees at 9 bases. V gave up 7 bases and J gave up 1 base; unmatched junction bases: 4. Looked up from germline, CDR1 is LNHDA and CDR2 is SQIVND (reference sequence). This CDR3 has 15 amino acids.

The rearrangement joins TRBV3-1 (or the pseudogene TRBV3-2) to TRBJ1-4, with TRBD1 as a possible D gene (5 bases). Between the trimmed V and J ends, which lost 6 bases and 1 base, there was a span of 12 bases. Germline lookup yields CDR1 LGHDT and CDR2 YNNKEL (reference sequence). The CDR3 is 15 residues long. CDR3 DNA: TGTGCCAGCAGGAGACAGCAAGTAACTAATGAAAAACTGTTTTTT. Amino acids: CASRRQQVTNEKLFF.

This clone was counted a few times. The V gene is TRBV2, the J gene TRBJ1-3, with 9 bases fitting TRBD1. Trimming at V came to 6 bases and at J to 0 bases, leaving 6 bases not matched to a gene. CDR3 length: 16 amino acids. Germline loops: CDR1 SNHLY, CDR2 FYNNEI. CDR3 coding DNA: TGTGCCAGCAGCCGGGACAGGGCAAGCTCTGGAAACACCATATATTTT. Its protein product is CASSRDRASSGNTIYF.

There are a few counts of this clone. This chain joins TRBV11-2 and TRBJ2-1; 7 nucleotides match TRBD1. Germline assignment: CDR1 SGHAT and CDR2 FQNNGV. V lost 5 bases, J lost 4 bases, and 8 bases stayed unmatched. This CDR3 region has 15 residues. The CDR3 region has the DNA TGTGCCAGCAGCCCCGACAGGGATCCTTACAATGAGCAGTTCTTC. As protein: CASSPDRDPYNEQFF.

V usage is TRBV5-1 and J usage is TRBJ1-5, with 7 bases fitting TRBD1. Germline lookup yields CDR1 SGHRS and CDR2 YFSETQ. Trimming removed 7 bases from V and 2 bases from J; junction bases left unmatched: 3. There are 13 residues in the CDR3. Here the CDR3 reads CASFTGGNQPQHF. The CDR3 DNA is TGCGCCAGCTTTACAGGGGGCAATCAGCCCCAGCATTTT.

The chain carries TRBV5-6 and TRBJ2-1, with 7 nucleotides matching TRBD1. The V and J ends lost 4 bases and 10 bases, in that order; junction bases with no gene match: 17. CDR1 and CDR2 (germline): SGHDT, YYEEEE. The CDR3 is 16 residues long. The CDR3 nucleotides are TGTGCCAGCAGCAAAGGACCGGGACAGCCTACAATGGAGCAGTTCTTC. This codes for CASSKGPGQPTMEQFF.

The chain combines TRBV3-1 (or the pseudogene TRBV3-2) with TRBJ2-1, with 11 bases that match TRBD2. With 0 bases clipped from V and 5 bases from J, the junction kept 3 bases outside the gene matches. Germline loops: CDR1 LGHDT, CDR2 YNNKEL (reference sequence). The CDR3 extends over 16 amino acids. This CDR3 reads CASSQDPSGGNNEQFF. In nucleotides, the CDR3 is TGTGCCAGCAGCCAAGACCCTAGCGGGGGGAACAATGAGCAGTTCTTC.

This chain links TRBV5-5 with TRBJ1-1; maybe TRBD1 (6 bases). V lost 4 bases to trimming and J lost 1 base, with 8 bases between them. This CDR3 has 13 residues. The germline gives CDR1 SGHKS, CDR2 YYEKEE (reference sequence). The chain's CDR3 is CASSATGNTEAFF. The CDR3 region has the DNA TGTGCCAGCAGCGCGACAGGGAACACTGAAGCTTTCTTT.

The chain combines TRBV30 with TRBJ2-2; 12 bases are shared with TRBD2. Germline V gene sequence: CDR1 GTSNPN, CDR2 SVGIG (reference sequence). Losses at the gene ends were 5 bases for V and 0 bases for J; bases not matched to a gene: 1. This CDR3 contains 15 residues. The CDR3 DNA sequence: TGTGCCTGGCTAGCGGGGGGGCCGAACACCGGGGAGCTGTTTTTT. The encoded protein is CAWLAGGPNTGELFF. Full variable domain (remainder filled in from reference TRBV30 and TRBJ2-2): SQTIHQWPATLVQPVGSPLSLECTVEGTSNPNLYWYRQAAGRGLQLLFYSVGIGQISSEVPQNLSASRPQDRQFILSSKKLLLSDSGFYLCAWLAGGPNTGELFFGEGSRLTVL.

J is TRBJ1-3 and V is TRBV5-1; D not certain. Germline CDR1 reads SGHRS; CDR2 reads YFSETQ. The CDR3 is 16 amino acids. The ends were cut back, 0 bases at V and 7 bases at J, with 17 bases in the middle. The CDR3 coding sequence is TGCGCCAGCAGCTTGGGTACCGGATCATACGGGAACACCATATATTTT. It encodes CASSLGTGSYGNTIYF.

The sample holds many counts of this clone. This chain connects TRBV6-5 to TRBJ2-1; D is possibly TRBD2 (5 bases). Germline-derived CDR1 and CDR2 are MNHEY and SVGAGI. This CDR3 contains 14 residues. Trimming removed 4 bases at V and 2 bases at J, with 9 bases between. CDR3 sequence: CASSSLGAYNEQFF. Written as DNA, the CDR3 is TGTGCCAGCAGTTCCCTCGGGGCCTACAATGAGCAGTTCTTC.

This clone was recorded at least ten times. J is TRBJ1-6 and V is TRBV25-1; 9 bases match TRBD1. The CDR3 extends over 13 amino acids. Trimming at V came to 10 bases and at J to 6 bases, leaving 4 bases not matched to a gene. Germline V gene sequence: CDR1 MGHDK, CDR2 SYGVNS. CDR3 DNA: TGTGCCACAGGGACAGGGATTAATTCACCCCTCCACTTT. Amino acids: CATGTGINSPLHF.

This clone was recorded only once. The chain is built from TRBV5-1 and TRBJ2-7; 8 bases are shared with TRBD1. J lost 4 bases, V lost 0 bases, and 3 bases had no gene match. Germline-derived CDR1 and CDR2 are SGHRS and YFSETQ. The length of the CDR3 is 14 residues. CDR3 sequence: CASSLGTGRYEQYF. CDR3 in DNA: TGCGCCAGCAGCTTGGGGACAGGGAGGTACGAGCAGTACTTC. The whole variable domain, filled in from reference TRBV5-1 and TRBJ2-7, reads KAGVTQTPRYLIKTRGQQVTLSCSPISGHRSVSWYQQTPGQGLQFLFEYFSETQRNKGNFPGRFSGRQFSNSRSEMNVSTLELGDSALYLCASSLGTGRYEQYFGPGTRLTVT.

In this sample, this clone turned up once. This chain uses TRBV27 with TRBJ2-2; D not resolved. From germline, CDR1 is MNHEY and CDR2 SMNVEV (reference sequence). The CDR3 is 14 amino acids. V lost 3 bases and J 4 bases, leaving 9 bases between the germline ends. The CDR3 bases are TGTGCCAGCAGTTTCGCAGGATTCACCGGGGAGCTGTTTTTT. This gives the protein CASSFAGFTGELFF.

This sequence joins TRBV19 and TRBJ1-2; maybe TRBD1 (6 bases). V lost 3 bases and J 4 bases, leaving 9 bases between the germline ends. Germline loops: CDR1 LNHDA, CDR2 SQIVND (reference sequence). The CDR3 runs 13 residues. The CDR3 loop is CASSILQGYGYTF. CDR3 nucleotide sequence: TGTGCCAGTAGTATTCTACAGGGCTATGGCTACACCTTC.

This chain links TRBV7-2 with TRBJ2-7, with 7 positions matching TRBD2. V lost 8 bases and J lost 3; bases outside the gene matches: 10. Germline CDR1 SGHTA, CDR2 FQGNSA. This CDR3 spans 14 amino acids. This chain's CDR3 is CASGWGGGGYEQYF. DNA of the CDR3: TGTGCCAGCGGTTGGGGCGGGGGAGGCTACGAGCAGTACTTC.

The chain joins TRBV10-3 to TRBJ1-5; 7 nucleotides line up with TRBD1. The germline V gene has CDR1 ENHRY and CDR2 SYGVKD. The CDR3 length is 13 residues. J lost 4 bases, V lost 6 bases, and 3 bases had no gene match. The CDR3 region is CAIRGQINQPQHF. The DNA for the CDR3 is TGTGCCATCAGGGGACAGATTAATCAGCCCCAGCATTTT.

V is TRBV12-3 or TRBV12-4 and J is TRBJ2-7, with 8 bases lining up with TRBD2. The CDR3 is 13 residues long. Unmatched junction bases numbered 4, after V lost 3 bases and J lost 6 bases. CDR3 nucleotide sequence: TGTGCCAGCAGTTTTCGACTAGCGAGCGAGCAGTACTTC. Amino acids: CASSFRLASEQYF.

The CDR3 loop is CASRPLKTGGQETQYF. The CDR3 coding sequence is TGTGCCAGCAGACCTCTAAAGACGGGGGGACAAGAGACCCAGTACTTC. The chain recombines TRBV7-8 with TRBJ2-5; 7 bases fit TRBD2. There are 16 residues in the CDR3. J gave up 2 bases and V 6 bases, and 12 bases lay outside the gene matches. Germline lookup yields CDR1 SGHVS and CDR2 FQNEAQ. Variable domain in full (rest from reference TRBV7-8 and TRBJ2-5): GAGVSQSPRYKVAKRGQDVALRCDPISGHVSLFWYQQALGQGPEFLTYFQNEAQLDKSGLPSDRFFAERPEGSVSTLKIQRTQQEDSAVYLCASRPLKTGGQETQYFGPGTRLLVL.

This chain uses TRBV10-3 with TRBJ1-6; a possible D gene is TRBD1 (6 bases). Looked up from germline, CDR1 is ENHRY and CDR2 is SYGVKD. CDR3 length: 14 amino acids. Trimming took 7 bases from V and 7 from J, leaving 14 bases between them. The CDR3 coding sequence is TGTGCCATCACGAATAGACAGGAGAATTCACCCCTCCACTTT. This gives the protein CAITNRQENSPLHF.

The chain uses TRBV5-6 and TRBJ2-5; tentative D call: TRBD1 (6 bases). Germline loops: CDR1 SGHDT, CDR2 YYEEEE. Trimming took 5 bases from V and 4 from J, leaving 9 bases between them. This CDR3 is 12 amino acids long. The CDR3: CASRVQGETQYF. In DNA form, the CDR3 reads TGTGCCAGCAGGGTACAGGGAGAGACCCAGTACTTC.

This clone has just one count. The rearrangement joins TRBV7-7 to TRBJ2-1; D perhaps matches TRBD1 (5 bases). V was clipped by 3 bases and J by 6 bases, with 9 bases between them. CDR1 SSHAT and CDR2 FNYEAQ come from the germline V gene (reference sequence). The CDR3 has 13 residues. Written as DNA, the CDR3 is TGTGCCAGCAGCTTGCAGGGTACCAATGAGCAGTTCTTC. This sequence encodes CASSLQGTNEQFF.

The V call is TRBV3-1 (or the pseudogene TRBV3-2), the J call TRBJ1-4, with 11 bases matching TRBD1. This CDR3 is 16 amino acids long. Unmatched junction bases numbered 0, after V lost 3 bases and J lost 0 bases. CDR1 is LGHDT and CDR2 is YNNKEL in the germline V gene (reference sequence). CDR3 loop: CASSQGQGATNEKLFF. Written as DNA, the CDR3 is TGTGCCAGCAGCCAGGGACAGGGGGCAACTAATGAAAAACTGTTTTTT.

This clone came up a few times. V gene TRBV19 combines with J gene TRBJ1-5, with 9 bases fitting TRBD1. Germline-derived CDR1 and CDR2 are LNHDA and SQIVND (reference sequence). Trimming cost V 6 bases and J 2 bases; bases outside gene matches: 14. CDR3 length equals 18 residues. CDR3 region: CASSPGTGRKSGNQPQHF. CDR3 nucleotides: TGTGCCAGTAGCCCCGGGACAGGGCGAAAATCGGGCAATCAGCCCCAGCATTTT.

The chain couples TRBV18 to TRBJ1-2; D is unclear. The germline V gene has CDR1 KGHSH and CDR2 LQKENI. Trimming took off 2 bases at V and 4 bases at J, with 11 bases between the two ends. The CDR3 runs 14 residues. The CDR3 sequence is CASSPSESAYGYTF. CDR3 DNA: TGTGCCAGCTCACCATCGGAGAGTGCCTATGGCTACACCTTC.

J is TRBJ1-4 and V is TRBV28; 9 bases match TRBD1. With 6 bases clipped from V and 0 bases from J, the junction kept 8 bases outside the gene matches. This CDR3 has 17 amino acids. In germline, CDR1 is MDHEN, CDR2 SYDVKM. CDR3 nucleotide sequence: TGTGCCAGCAGCAGAGGACAGGGGTTCACAACTAATGAAAAACTGTTTTTT. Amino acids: CASSRGQGFTTNEKLFF.

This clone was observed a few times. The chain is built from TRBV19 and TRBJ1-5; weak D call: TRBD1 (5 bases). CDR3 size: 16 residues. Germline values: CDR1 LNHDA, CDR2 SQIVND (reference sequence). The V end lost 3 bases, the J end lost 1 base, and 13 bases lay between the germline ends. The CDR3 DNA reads TGTGCCAGTAGTATGGTCCTCGGGGGAAGCAATCAGCCCCAGCATTTT. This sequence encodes CASSMVLGGSNQPQHF. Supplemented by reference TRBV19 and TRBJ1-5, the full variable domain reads DGGITQSPKYLFRKEGQNVTLSCEQNLNHDAMYWYRQDPGQGLRLIYYSQIVNDFQKGDIAEGYSVSREKKESFPLTVTSAQKNPTAFYLCASSMVLGGSNQPQHFGDGTRLSIL.